These 14 T cell receptor beta chains share one sample of origin, sequenced in a study of blood T cells in healthy people across ages. Primers used in a second PCR of about 7 to 12 cycles were a sample-barcoded 5' primer and a J-beta primer mix. TCRdb processed the 5' RACE reads anew with MiXCR; each CDR3 protein has one entry. Counted here are about 1,500,000 distinct CDR3 sequences, 28% occurring once; the ten biggest clones make up 7.7%. Sequencing was done on a sample of blood. The receptor set was obtained from a woman under 40 in good health.

A single count supports this clonotype. The rearrangement links TRBV2 to TRBJ2-4, with D possibly being TRBD2 (5 bases). There are 13 residues in the CDR3. V shed 4 bases and J shed 13 bases, with 17 bases lying between them. Germline lookup yields CDR1 SNHLY and CDR2 FYNNEI. The CDR3 DNA reads TGTGCCAGCAGTGCCGGACTGAACAATGAGCAGTACTTC. Amino acids: CASSAGLNNEQYF.

The genes are TRBV20-1 and TRBJ1-5; a weak D match, TRBD1 (5 bases). Germline-derived CDR1 and CDR2 are DFQATT and SNEGSKA (reference sequence). Trimming left V 1 base short and J 5 bases short, with 12 bases between. This CDR3 has 14 residues. CDR3 nucleotide sequence: TGCAGTGCTAGAGTCGGGGGGACCCATCAGCCCCAGCATTTT. It translates to CSARVGGTHQPQHF.

This clonotype was recorded once. The chain carries TRBV14 and TRBJ2-5; tentatively, D is TRBD1 or TRBD2 (5 bases each). The CDR3 is made up of 17 amino acids. The V end was cut by 0 bases, the J end by 0 bases, with 14 bases between. The germline V gene has CDR1 SGHDN and CDR2 FVKESK. CDR3 in amino acids: CASSQDIGTAYQETQYF. The CDR3 bases are TGTGCCAGCAGCCAAGATATAGGGACGGCGTACCAAGAGACCCAGTACTTC.

Of note for this clonotype: A much larger clone is a single base away; this may be a read error. The chain joins TRBV11-2 to TRBJ2-5; D unclear. Trimming shortened V by 0 bases and J by 11 bases, and 19 bases separated the two germline ends. This CDR3 region has 15 residues. Germline V gives CDR1 SGHAT, CDR2 FQNNGV. The CDR3 region has the DNA TGTGCCAGCAGCTTAGATCGGCACAGTTCCAATGAGCAGTACTTC. It translates to CASSLDRHSSNEQYF. The variable domain in full, with the rest retrieved from reference TRBV11-2 and TRBJ2-5, is EAGVAQSPRYKIIEKRQSVAFWCNPISGHATLYWYQQILGQGPKLLIQFQNNGVVDDSQLPKDRFSAERLKGVDSTLKIQPAKLEDSAVYLCASSLDRHSSNEQYFGPGTRLLVL.

This clonotype was counted between two and nine times. For the CDR3, the DNA is TGCGCCAGCAGCCAAGATCACGGCACCTACTATGGCTACACCTTC. This encodes CASSQDHGTYYGYTF. This chain connects TRBV4-1 to TRBJ1-2; no reliable D call. Germline-derived CDR1 and CDR2 are MGHRA and YSYEKL. The CDR3 totals 15 residues. V lost 0 bases and J 3 bases, leaving 11 bases between the germline ends.

In its sample, this clonotype was seen many times. V usage is TRBV7-2 and J usage is TRBJ1-2; D gene ambiguous. V was trimmed by 0 bases and J by 8 bases, leaving 10 bases between them. The germline CDR1 and CDR2 sequences are SGHTA and FQGNSA. The CDR3 covers 13 residues. The CDR3 region is CASSLAGPAGYTF. In nucleotides, the CDR3 is TGTGCCAGCAGCTTAGCAGGGCCCGCGGGCTACACCTTC.

With respect to this clonotype: Mismatch with germline at one junction end may stem from a read error. The chain employs TRBV12-3 or TRBV12-4 and TRBJ1-3; no firm D call. The length of the CDR3 is 14 residues. CDR3: CASSLGNPGSTIYF. CDR3 nucleotides: TGTGCCAGCAGTTTAGGGAACCCTGGAAGCACCATATATTTT.

The chain has TRBV7-2 and TRBJ1-1; 9 bases agree with TRBD1. Germline V CDR1 and CDR2: SGHTA, FQGNSA. The CDR3 extends over 14 amino acids. V lost 5 bases, J lost 1 base, and 2 bases stayed unmatched. This CDR3 is CASSMGQGNTEAFF. The CDR3 region has the DNA TGTGCCAGCAGCATGGGACAGGGGAACACTGAAGCTTTCTTT.

With respect to this clonotype: A much larger clone lies one base from this, so it may be a read error. The chain uses TRBV20-1 and TRBJ2-4, with D possibly matching TRBD2 (6 bases). This CDR3 region has 14 residues. The germline V gene has CDR1 DFQATT and CDR2 SNEGSKA (reference sequence). The CDR3 loop is CSASHSGLSYEQHF. Here the CDR3 DNA reads TGCAGTGCTTCCCACTCGGGACTCTCCTACGAGCAGCACTTC.

The chain carries TRBV3-1 and TRBJ1-5; D ambiguous. The CDR3 is made up of 13 amino acids. The ends were cut back, 2 bases at V and 4 bases at J, with 6 bases in the middle. The V gene's germline CDR1 is LGHDT and CDR2 YNNKEL (reference sequence). CDR3 protein: CASSQYVNQPQHF. For the CDR3, the DNA is TGTGCCAGCAGCCAATACGTTAATCAGCCCCAGCATTTT.

This clonotype was counted between two and nine times. The rearrangement joins TRBV12-3 or TRBV12-4 to TRBJ2-1; D is undetermined. CDR3 length equals 12 residues. V lost 5 bases to trimming and J lost 10 bases, with 12 bases between them. The CDR3 sequence is CASSPQRLEQFF. Written as DNA, the CDR3 is TGTGCCAGCAGTCCCCAGCGACTCGAGCAGTTCTTC.

This clonotype has a handful of counts. This CDR3 is CSARAGEAYEQYF. The CDR3 DNA is TGCAGTGCTAGAGCGGGGGAGGCCTACGAGCAGTACTTC. The chain carries TRBV20-1 and TRBJ2-7, with D possibly matching TRBD2 (6 bases). Trimming shortened V by 1 base and J by 2 bases, and 9 bases separated the two germline ends. This CDR3 comprises 13 residues. In germline, CDR1 is DFQATT, CDR2 SNEGSKA (reference sequence).

This clonotype turned up a few times. The chain links TRBV4-1 to TRBJ1-1, with TRBD1 as a possible D gene (5 bases). From germline, CDR1 is MGHRA and CDR2 YSYEKL. V lost 7 bases, J lost 3 bases, and 12 bases lay in between. The CDR3 extends over 13 amino acids. The CDR3 DNA reads as TGCGCCAGCATCCTACAGGAGTACACTGAAGCTTTCTTT. Its translation: CASILQEYTEAFF.

Turning to this clonotype: Mismatch with germline at one junction end may stem from a read error. This sequence joins TRBV28 and TRBJ2-6; 8 bases are shared with TRBD1. The CDR3 sequence is 18 residues long. Germline values: CDR1 MDHEN, CDR2 SYDVKM. CDR3 nucleotides: TGTGCCAGCAGTCGCCGGACAGGGATCCGCTCTGGGGCCAACGTCCGGACTTTC. Translation gives CASSRRTGIRSGANVRTF. Full variable domain (rest looked up from reference TRBV28 and TRBJ2-6): DVKVTQSSRYLVKRTGEKVFLECVQDMDHENMFWYRQDPGLGLRLIYFSYDVKMKEKGDIPEGYSVSREKKERFSLILESASTNQTSMYLCASSRRTGIRSGANVRTFGAGSRLTVL.